This T cell receptor beta chain comes out of a study of blood T cell repertoires in COVID-19. The table came from immunoSEQ multiplex PCR; TCRdb's copy has only in-frame clones and leaves some out. The sample includes about 55,000 clones, around 90% of them seen just once. The CDR3 runs 14 residues. The V end was cut by 0 bases, the J end by 10 bases, with 11 bases between. Germline CDR1 reads SGHRS; CDR2 reads YFSETQ. The TCR sequence derives from an older man with acute or convalescent COVID-19. Specimen: peripheral blood. V and J are TRBV5-1 and TRBJ1-6; D unclear. CDR3 loop: CASSLVDPGSPLHF. The CDR3 nucleotides are TGCGCCAGCAGCTTGGTAGACCCGGGGTCACCCCTCCACTTT.